These T cell receptor beta chains were read from a single sample in a study of neurological immune-mediated disorders. TCRdb re-called the 5' RACE reads through MiXCR, storing one row per CDR3 protein. The sample carries some 24,000 distinct CDR3 sequences, 10% to 15% recorded once. Sequenced: PBMCs. The origin of the receptors is a woman aged 40 to 49 with HTLV-1-associated myelopathy (HAM/TSP). The conserved cysteine and the conserved F or W are not part of the CDR3 here. Fields, in order: clone size, V gene, CDR3 length, CDR3 protein. Some rows mark clone size as missing; the rest say once, few, many or name a class of expanded clone.

many,TRBV24-1,10,ATSAGNYGYT
.,TRBV7-3,14,ASGFSGRGGNSPLH
many,TRBV6-5,15,ASSHQPGHSRTDTQY
.,TRBV5-1,12,ASSFGQGGYEQY
many,TRBV5-1,10,ASSLSTGGAF
many,TRBV6-2/TRBV6-3,12,ASSIYGQIYEQY
medium-sized,TRBV20-1,12,SSLGAGGDTEAF
many,TRBV5-1,11,ASNERRGTEAF
many,TRBV6-5,14,ASSYLRRTEAREAF
many,TRBV30,11,AWRESYNSPLH
many,TRBV20-1,14,SARDDKHSRQETQY
many,TRBV5-1,13,ASSLGTGGEGEAF
many,TRBV5-1,13,ASSRTSGPVDEQY
many,TRBV20-1,10,SAGGATETQY
many,TRBV20-1,14,SAREIGSKFSYEQY
few,TRBV2,15,ASRGTSGGSSYNEQF
.,TRBV5-1,10,ASNGESGEQY
many,TRBV2,12,ASSVQRGGNEQF